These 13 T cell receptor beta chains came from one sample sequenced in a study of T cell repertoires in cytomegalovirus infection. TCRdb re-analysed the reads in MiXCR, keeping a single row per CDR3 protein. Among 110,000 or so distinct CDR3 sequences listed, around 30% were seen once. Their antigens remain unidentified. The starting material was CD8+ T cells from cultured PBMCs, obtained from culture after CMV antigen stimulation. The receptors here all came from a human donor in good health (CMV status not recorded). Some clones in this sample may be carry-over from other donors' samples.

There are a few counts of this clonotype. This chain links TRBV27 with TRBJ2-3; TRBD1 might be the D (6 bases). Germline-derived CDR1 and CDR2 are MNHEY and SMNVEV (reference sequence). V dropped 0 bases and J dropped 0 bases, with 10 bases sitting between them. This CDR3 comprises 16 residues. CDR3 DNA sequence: TGTGCCAGCAGTTTATCGAGGACAGTTAGCACAGATACGCAGTATTTT. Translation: CASSLSRTVSTDTQYF.

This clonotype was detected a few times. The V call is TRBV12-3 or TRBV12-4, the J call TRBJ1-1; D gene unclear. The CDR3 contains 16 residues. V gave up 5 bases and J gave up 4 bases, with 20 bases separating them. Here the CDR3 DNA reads TGTGCCAGCAGTCCAACCCTAGACCGGATTAGCACTGAAGCTTTCTTT. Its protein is CASSPTLDRISTEAFF.

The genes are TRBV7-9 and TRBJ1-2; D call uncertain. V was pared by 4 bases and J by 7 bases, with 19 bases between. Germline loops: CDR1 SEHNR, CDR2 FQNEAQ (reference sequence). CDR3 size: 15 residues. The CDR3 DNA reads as TGTGCCAGCAGCTATCCAGGCTCGATGCTTAGTGGCTACACCTTC. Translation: CASSYPGSMLSGYTF.

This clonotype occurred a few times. The CDR3 region is CASSEGGLLPSTDTQYF. The CDR3 DNA reads TGTGCCAGCAGTGAAGGGGGACTGCTCCCCAGCACAGATACGCAGTATTTT. The chain combines TRBV6-1 with TRBJ2-3; the D gene is possibly TRBD2 (6 bases). Trimming left V 1 base short and J 0 bases short, with 14 bases between. Per the germline V gene, CDR1 is MNHNS and CDR2 is SASEGT. This CDR3 spans 17 amino acids.

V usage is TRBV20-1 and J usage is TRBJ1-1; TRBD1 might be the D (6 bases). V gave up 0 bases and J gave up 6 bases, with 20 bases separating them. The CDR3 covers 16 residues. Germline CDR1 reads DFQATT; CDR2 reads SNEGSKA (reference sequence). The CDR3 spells CSARDFLGAEVAEAFF. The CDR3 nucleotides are TGCAGTGCTAGAGATTTTTTGGGGGCCGAGGTCGCTGAAGCTTTCTTT.

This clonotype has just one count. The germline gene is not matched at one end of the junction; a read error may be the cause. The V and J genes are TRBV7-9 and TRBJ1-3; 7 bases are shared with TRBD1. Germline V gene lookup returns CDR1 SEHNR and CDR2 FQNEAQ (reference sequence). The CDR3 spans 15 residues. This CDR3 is CASSTSDRPGITIYF. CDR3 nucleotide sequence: TGTGCCAGCAGCACATCGGACAGGCCTGGAATCACCATATATTTT.

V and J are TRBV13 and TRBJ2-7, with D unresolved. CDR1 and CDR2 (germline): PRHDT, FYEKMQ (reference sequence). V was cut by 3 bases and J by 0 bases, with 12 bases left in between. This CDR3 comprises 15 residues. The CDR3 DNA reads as TGTGCCAGCAGCTTTGCCGGGCTAAGCTCCTACGAGCAGTACTTC. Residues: CASSFAGLSSYEQYF.

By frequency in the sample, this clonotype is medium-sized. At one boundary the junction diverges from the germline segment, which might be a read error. This CDR3 reads CASSFGEGGTDTQYF. As DNA, the CDR3 is TGTGCTAGCAGCTTTGGCGAGGGAGGAACAGATACGCAGTATTTT. J is TRBJ2-3 and V is TRBV7-7; possible D gene TRBD2, 6 bases. Germline loops: CDR1 SSHAT, CDR2 FNYEAQ (reference sequence). The CDR3 length is 15 residues.

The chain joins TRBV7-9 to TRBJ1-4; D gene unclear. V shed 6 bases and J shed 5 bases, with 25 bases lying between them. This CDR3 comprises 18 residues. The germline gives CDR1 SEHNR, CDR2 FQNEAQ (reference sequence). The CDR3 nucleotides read TGTGCCAGCAGGGGTTCCTTTGAGCCCACGAGTCAAAATGAAAAACTGTTTTTT. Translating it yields CASRGSFEPTSQNEKLFF. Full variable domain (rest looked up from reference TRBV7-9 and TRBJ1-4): DTGVSQNPRHKITKRGQNVTFRCDPISEHNRLYWYRQTLGQGPEFLTYFQNEAQLEKSRLLSDRFSAERPKGSFSTLEIQRTEQGDSAMYLCASRGSFEPTSQNEKLFFGSGTQLSVL.

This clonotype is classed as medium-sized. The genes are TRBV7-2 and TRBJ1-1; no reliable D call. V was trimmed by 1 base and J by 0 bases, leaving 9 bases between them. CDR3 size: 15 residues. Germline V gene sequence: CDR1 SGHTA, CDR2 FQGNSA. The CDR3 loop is CASSLVPAMNTEAFF. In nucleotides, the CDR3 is TGTGCCAGCAGCTTAGTACCAGCCATGAACACTGAAGCTTTCTTT.

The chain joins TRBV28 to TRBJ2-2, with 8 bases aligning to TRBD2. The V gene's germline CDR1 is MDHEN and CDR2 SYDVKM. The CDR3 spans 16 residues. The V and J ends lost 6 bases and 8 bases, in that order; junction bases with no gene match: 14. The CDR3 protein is CASRMGLGGVAGELFF. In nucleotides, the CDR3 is TGTGCCAGCAGAATGGGACTAGGTGGAGTTGCAGGGGAGCTGTTTTTT. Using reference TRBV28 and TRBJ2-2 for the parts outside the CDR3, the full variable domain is DVKVTQSSRYLVKRTGEKVFLECVQDMDHENMFWYRQDPGLGLRLIYFSYDVKMKEKGDIPEGYSVSREKKERFSLILESASTNQTSMYLCASRMGLGGVAGELFFGEGSRLTVL.

CDR3 amino acids: CASRTKWETAINYGYTF. The CDR3 region has the DNA TGTGCCAGCAGAACCAAGTGGGAGACAGCGATTAACTATGGCTACACCTTC. This sequence joins TRBV6-6 and TRBJ1-2; TRBD1 is a possible D gene (5 bases). The germline V gene has CDR1 MNHNY and CDR2 SVGAGI (reference sequence). V lost 6 bases and J lost 1, with 21 bases in between. The CDR3 loop spans 17 amino acids.

The CDR3 DNA reads TGTGCCAGCAGTTTAGTCTCAGCCAGGGAGCAGTTCTTC. Amino acid sequence: CASSLVSAREQFF. The chain combines TRBV28 with TRBJ2-1; D gene uncertain. This CDR3 region has 13 residues. Germline assignment: CDR1 MDHEN and CDR2 SYDVKM. Trimming removed 2 bases at V and 10 bases at J, with 12 bases between.